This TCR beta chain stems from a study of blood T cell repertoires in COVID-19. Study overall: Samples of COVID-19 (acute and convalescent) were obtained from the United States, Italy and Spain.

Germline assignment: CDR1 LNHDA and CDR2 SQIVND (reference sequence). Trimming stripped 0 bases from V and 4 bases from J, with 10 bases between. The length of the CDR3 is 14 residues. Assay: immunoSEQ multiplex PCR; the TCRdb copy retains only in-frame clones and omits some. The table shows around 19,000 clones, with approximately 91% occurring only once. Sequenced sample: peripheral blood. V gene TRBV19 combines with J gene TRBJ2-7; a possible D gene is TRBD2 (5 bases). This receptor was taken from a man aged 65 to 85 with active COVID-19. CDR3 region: CASSIDRGAYEQYF. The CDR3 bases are TGTGCCAGTAGTATAGATCGGGGAGCTTACGAGCAGTACTTC.